Detailed here is one T cell receptor (beta chain). The data were taken from a study of blood T cell repertoires in COVID-19. The germline CDR1 and CDR2 sequences are SGHRS and YFSETQ. The trim removed 4 bases at V and 3 bases at J, leaving 4 bases unmatched. This CDR3 has 15 amino acids. The assay was immunoSEQ multiplex PCR, and TCRdb's table has in-frame clones only and misses some. The table has under 200,000 clones, 65% to 85% seen once; the top ten hold about a tenth. This TCR was recovered from a man in his sixties or seventies with active or convalescent COVID-19. What was sequenced was peripheral blood. The J gene is TRBJ2-6, the V gene TRBV5-1, with TRBD1 identical over 7 bases. The CDR3, as DNA: TGCGCCAGCAGCCCGACAGGGAATGGGGCCAACGTCCTGACTTTC. Amino acids: CASSPTGNGANVLTF.